The clone carrying this T cell receptor beta chain occurred many times. Unique molecular identifiers were used in preparing the TCRbeta library. TCRdb re-called the PCR reads with MiXCR, one entry per CDR3 protein. This table holds over 150,000 distinct CDR3 sequences, roughly 15% found once. The CDR3 sequence is 15 residues long. J gave up 6 bases and V 6 bases, and 11 bases lay outside the gene matches. This sample stems from a study of T-cell reconstitution after alpha-beta-depleted transplantation in children. The genes are TRBV12-3 or TRBV12-4 and TRBJ2-7, with 10 nucleotides matching TRBD1. The TCR originated in a human donor who donated a stem cell graft to a child with acute lymphoblastic leukemia. The sample in question was PBMCs from the stem cell graft donor, obtained from the stem cell graft. The CDR3 region is CASREPARTGGEQYF. The CDR3 nucleotides are TGTGCCAGCAGAGAGCCTGCACGGACAGGGGGCGAGCAGTACTTC.